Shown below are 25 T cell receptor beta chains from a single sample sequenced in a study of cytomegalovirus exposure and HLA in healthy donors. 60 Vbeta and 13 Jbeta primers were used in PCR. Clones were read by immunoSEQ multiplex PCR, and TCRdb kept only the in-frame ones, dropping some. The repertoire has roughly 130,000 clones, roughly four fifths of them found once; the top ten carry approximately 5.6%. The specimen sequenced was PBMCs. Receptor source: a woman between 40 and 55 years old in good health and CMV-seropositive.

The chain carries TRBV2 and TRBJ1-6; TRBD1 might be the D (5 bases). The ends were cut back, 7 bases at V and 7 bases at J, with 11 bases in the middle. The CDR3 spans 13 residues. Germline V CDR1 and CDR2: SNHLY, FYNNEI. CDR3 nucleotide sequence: TGTGCCAGCACGTTGCGGGGGAATTCACCCCTCCACTTT. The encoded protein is CASTLRGNSPLHF.

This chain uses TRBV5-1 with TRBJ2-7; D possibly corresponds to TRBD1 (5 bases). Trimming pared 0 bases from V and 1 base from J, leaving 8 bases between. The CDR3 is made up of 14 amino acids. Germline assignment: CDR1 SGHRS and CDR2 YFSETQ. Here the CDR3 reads CASSLAGSSYEQYF. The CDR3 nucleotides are TGCGCCAGCAGCTTGGCAGGGTCGTCCTACGAGCAGTACTTC.

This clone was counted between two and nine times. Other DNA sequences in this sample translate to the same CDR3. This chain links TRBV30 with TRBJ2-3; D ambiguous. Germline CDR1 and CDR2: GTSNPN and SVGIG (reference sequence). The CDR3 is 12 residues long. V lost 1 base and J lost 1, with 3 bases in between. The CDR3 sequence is CAWSGGTDTQYF. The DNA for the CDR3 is TGTGCCTGGAGTGGAGGCACAGATACGCAGTATTTT.

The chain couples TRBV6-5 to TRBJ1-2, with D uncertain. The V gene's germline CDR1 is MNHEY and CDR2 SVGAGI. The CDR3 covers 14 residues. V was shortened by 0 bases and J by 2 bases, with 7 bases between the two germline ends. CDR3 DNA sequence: TGTGCCAGCAGTTACTCGGGCAGGAACTATGGCTACACCTTC. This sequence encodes CASSYSGRNYGYTF.

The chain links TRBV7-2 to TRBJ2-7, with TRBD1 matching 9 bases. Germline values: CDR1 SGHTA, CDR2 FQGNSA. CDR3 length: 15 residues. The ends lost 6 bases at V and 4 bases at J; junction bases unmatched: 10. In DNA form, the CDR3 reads TGTGCCAGCAGTTTTGCCGGGACAGGGATGTACGAGCAGTACTTC. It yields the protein CASSFAGTGMYEQYF.

In DNA, the CDR3 is TGTGCCAGCAGCGTACTCCCTTCTTACGAGCAGTACTTC. It codes for CASSVLPSYEQYF. The gene calls are TRBV11-2 and TRBJ2-7, with D hard to call. Germline V lookup: CDR1 SGHAT, CDR2 FQNNGV. The CDR3 spans 13 residues. Between the trimmed V and J ends, which lost 5 bases and 4 bases, there was a span of 12 bases.

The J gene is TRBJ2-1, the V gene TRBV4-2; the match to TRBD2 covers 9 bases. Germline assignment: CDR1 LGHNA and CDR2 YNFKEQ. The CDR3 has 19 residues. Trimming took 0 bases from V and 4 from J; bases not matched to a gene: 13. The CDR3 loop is CASSQEVVAGGLAYNEQFF. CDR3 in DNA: TGTGCCAGCAGCCAAGAGGTCGTGGCGGGGGGGCTGGCGTACAATGAGCAGTTCTTC.

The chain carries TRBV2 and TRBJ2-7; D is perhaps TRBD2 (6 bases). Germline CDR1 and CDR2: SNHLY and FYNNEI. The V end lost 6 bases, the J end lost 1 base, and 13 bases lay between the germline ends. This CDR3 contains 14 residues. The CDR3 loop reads CASSTEAGSYEQYF. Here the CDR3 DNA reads TGTGCCAGCAGCACTGAGGCGGGGTCCTACGAGCAGTACTTC.

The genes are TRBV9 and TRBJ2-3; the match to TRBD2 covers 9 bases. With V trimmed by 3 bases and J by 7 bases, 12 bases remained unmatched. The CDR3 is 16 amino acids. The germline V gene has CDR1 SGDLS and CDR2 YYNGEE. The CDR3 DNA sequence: TGTGCCAGCAGCGAGAATGGCGGGAGGGCCGCGAATACGCAGTATTTT. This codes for CASSENGGRAANTQYF.

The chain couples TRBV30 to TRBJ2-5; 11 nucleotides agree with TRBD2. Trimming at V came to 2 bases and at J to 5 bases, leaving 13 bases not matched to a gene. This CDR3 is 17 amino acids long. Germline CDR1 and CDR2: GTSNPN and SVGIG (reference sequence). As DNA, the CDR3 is TGTGCCTGGAGTTCGTGGGGGGGGACTAGCGGCACGGAGACCCAGTACTTC. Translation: CAWSSWGGTSGTETQYF.

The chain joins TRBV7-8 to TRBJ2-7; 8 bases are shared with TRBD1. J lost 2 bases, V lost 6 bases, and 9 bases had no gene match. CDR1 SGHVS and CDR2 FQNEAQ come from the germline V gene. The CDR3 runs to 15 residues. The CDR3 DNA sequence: TGTGCCAGCAGTCCATCCGGGACAGGTCCCTACGAGCAGTACTTC. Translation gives CASSPSGTGPYEQYF.

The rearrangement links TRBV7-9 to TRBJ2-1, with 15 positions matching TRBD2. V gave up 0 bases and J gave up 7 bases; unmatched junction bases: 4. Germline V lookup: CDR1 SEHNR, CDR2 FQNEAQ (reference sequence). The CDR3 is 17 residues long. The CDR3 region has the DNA TGTGCCAGCAGCTTAGCAAGGACTAGCGGGGGGGCAAATGAGCAGTTCTTC. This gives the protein CASSLARTSGGANEQFF.

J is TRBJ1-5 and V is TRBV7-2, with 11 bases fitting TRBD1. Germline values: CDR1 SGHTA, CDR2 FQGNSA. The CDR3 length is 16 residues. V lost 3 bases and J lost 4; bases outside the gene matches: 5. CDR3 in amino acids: CASSLYGTGGNQPQHF. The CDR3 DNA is TGTGCCAGCAGCTTGTACGGGACAGGGGGTAATCAGCCCCAGCATTTT.

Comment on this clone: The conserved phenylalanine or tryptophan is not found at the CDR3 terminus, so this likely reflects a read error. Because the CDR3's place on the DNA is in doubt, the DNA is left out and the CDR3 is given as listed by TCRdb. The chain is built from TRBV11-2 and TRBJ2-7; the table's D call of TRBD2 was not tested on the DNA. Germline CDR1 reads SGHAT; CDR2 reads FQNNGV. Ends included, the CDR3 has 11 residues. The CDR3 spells CASSGRRVYRI.

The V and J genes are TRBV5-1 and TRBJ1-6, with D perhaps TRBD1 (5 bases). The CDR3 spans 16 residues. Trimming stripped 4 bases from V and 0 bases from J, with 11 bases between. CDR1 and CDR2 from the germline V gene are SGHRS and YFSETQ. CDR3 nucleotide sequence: TGCGCCAGCAGCGTGACAGAGAGCTCCTATAATTCACCCCTCCACTTT. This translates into CASSVTESSYNSPLHF.

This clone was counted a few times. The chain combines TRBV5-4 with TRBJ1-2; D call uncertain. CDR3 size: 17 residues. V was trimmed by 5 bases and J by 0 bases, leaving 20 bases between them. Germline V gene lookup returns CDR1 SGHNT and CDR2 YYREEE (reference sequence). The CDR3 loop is CASSPTPTRGANYGYTF. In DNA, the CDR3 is TGTGCCAGCAGTCCGACGCCCACTCGGGGAGCTAACTATGGCTACACCTTC.

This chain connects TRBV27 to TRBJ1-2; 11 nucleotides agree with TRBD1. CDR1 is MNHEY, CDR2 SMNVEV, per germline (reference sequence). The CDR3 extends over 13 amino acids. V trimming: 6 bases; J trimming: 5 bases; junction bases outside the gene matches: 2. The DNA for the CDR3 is TGTGCCAGCAGGAGGGACAGGGGGTATGGCTACACCTTC. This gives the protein CASRRDRGYGYTF.

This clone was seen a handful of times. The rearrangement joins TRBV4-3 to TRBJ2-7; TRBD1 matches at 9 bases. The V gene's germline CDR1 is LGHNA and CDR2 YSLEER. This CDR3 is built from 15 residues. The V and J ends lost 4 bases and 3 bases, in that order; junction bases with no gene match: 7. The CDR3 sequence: CASSRTGQGLYEQYF. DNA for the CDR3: TGCGCCAGCAGCCGGACGGGACAGGGCCTCTACGAGCAGTACTTC.

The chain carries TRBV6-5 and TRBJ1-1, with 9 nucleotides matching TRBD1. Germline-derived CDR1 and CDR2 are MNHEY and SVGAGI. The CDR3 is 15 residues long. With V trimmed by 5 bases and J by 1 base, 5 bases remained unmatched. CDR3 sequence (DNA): TGTGCCAGCAGTAACCCGGGACAGGGGAACACTGAAGCTTTCTTT. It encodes CASSNPGQGNTEAFF.

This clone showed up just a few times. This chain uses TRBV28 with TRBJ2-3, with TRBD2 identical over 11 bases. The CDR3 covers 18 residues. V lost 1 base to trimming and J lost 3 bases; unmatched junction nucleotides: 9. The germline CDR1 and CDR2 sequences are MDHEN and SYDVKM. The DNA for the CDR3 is TGTGCCAGCAGTTTATTGGGGCGACTAGCGGGAAGGACAGATACGCAGTATTTT. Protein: CASSLLGRLAGRTDTQYF.

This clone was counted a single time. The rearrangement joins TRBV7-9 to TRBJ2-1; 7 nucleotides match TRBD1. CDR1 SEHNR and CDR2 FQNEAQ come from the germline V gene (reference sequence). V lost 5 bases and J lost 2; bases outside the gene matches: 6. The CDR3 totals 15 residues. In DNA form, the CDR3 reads TGTGCCAGCAGCCCCAGACAGGGCCCCTACAATGAGCAGTTCTTC. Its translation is CASSPRQGPYNEQFF.

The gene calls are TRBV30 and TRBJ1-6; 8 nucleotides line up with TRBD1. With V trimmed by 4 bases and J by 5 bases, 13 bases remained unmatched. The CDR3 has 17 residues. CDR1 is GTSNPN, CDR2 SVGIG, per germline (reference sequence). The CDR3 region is CAWTRGRLAIDNSPLHF. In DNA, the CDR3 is TGTGCCTGGACCAGGGGGCGCTTAGCTATTGATAATTCACCCCTCCACTTT.

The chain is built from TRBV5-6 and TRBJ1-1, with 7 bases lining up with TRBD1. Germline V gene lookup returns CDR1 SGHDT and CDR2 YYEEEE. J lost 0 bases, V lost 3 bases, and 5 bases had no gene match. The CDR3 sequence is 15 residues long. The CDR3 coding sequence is TGTGCCAGCAGCTCTTTACAGGGGATGAACACTGAAGCTTTCTTT. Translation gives CASSSLQGMNTEAFF.

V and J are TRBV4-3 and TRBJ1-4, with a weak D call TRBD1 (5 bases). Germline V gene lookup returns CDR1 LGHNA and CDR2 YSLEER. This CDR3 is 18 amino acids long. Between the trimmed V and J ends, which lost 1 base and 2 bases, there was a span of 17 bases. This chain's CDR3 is CASSQVAGTLGTNEKLFF. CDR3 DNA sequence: TGCGCCAGCAGCCAAGTAGCTGGGACTCTCGGCACTAATGAAAAACTGTTTTTT.

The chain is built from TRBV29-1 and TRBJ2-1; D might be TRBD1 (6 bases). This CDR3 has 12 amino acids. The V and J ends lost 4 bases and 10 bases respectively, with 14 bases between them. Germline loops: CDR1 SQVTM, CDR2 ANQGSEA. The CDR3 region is CSVARGQTEQFF. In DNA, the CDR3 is TGCAGCGTTGCTCGGGGACAAACGGAGCAGTTCTTC.